This is a list of T cell receptor beta chains from one sample in a study of cytomegalovirus exposure and HLA in healthy donors. The data were produced by immunoSEQ multiplex PCR, yet TCRdb's version contains in-frame clones alone and is incomplete. The sample shows 140,000 to 150,000 clones, just under 75% of them seen only once. What was sequenced was PBMCs. The receptor set was obtained from a woman younger than 30 in good health and CMV-seronegative. CDR3s include the opening cysteine and the closing phenylalanine or tryptophan. The D gene is left open where the match is weak. Size values are once, few and many counts, or a class for expanded clones, and some rows have none.

d_call	clone_size	v_call	j_call	cdr3_nt	cdr3_aa
TRBD1	NA	TRBV7-6	TRBJ1-2	TGTGCCAGCAGCCAGGACAGGGGAGGCTACACCTTC	CASSQDRGGYTF
NA	NA	TRBV9	TRBJ1-3	TGTGCCGGCGGGAGAGGCCTGGAGGGAAACACCATATATTTT	CAGGRGLEGNTIYF
TRBD1	NA	TRBV28	TRBJ2-7	TGTGCCAGCAGTTTAGGCCGGACAGGGAGGAACGAGCGGTACTTC	CASSLGRTGRNERYF
TRBD1	NA	TRBV5-1	TRBJ1-1	TGCGCCAGCAGCGGGACAGGGGACACTGAAGCTTTCTTT	CASSGTGDTEAFF
NA	once	TRBV27	TRBJ1-1	TGTGCCAGCAGTCTGCAGGGCTTGAACACTGAAGCTTTCTTT	CASSLQGLNTEAFF
TRBD2	NA	TRBV7-2	TRBJ2-3	TGTGCCAGCAGCCCCCGACTAGCGGGAAAGTCAGATACGCAGTATTTT	CASSPRLAGKSDTQYF
NA	NA	TRBV4-1	TRBJ2-2	TGCGCCAGCAGCCAAGTACGGCTCCAAGTACGGACATACACCGGGGAGCTGTTTTTT	CASSQVRLQVRTYTGELFF
NA	few	TRBV30	TRBJ1-5	TGTGCCTGGAGTGTGGGAGACAATCAGCCCCAGCATTTT	CAWSVGDNQPQHF
TRBD2	NA	TRBV28	TRBJ2-7	TGTGCCACCGGGACTACCAACTACGAGCAGTACTTC	CATGTTNYEQYF
TRBD1	NA	TRBV7-8	TRBJ1-2	TGTGCCAGCAGCCCCGGGACAGGGCTAGGCTATGGCTACACCTTC	CASSPGTGLGYGYTF
NA	NA	TRBV7-6	TRBJ2-3	TGTGCCAGCAGTTATTTAGGTGGACAGACGACAGATACGCAGTATTTT	CASSYLGGQTTDTQYF
TRBD2	NA	TRBV10-1	TRBJ2-1	TGCGCCAGCAGAGGGACTAGCGGGTTGAGGTACAATGAGCAGTTCTTC	CASRGTSGLRYNEQFF
NA	few	TRBV5-1	TRBJ1-4	TGCGCCAGCAGCTTGGGCAGCGCAACTAATGAAAAACTGTTTTTT	CASSLGSATNEKLFF
NA	NA	TRBV4-2	TRBJ1-5	TGTGCCAGCAGCCAAGATCCCTCGTATCAGCCCCAGCATTTT	CASSQDPSYQPQHF
NA	once	TRBV29-1	TRBJ1-5	TGCAGCGTTATTGAAGGGGGCAATCAGCCCCAGCATTTT	CSVIEGGNQPQHF
NA	NA	TRBV19	TRBJ1-1	TGTGCCAGTAAAAGGAAAGGGGCCCTTTTCAACACTGAAGCTTTCTTT	CASKRKGALFNTEAFF
TRBD1	NA	TRBV29-1	TRBJ1-5	TGCAGCGTGATTGGGGCAGGGGGCGGAGGGGGCAATCAGCCCCAGCATTTT	CSVIGAGGGGGNQPQHF
NA	NA	TRBV5-1	TRBJ2-1	TGCGCCAGCAGCTTGTGGGAGTTGCGGGACAATGAGCAGTTCTTC	CASSLWELRDNEQFF
NA	NA	TRBV28	TRBJ1-6	TGTGCCAGCAGTCTAGCGACACTCAGAAATTCACCCCTCCACTTT	CASSLATLRNSPLHF
NA	NA	TRBV29-1	TRBJ2-1	TGCAGCGTCTACCCCTTAGGAAGAGACTTAAATGAGCAGTTCTTC	CSVYPLGRDLNEQFF
NA	NA	TRBV9	TRBJ1-1	TGTGCCAGCAGCGTAGGAGGCTTCGACACTGAAGCTTTCTTT	CASSVGGFDTEAFF
NA	NA	TRBV6-4	TRBJ2-5	TGTGCCAGCAGGGATACTAGCGGCAGGGGGGAGACCCAGTACTTC	CASRDTSGRGETQYF
TRBD1	NA	TRBV5-5	TRBJ2-1	TGTGCCAGCAGCCCCCTGGCGACAGGGACAAACAATGAGCAGTTCTTC	CASSPLATGTNNEQFF
TRBD1	few	TRBV6-5	TRBJ1-2	TGTGCCAGCAGTTACCTCACAGGGGGGAAGCCAGGCTACACCTTC	CASSYLTGGKPGYTF
NA	NA	TRBV27	TRBJ2-2	TGTGCCAGCAGTTTACGCGGTGCGGGCACCGGGGAGCTGTTTTTT	CASSLRGAGTGELFF
NA	NA	TRBV29-1	TRBJ2-7	TGCAGCGTTCTGTCCCGGGGTCACGAGCAGTACTTC	CSVLSRGHEQYF
NA	NA	TRBV10-3	TRBJ1-2	TGTGCCATCAGCCGACAGGCTGGCTACACCTTC	CAISRQAGYTF
TRBD1	NA	TRBV7-2	TRBJ1-5	TGTGCCAGCAGCTTTACCGGGACAGGAGATAGCAATCAGCCCCAGCATTTT	CASSFTGTGDSNQPQHF
NA	few	TRBV7-2	TRBJ2-7	TGTGCCAGCAGCTTAGGGGTAGCGTACGAGCAGTACTTC	CASSLGVAYEQYF
NA	NA	TRBV7-9	TRBJ1-1	TGTGCCAGCAGCCAGGCCCCGATGAACACTGAAGCTTTCTTT	CASSQAPMNTEAFF
TRBD2	NA	TRBV2	TRBJ2-5	TGTGCCAGCAGCGGGACTACCGCAGGGACCCAGTACTTC	CASSGTTAGTQYF
TRBD2	few	TRBV27	TRBJ2-3	TGTGCCAGCAGTCCAGACTTGGGCGGGGGAGGGAGCACAGATACGCAGTATTTT	CASSPDLGGGGSTDTQYF
NA	NA	TRBV5-1	TRBJ2-5	TGCGCCAGCAGCTTGGAGCTAGTTTCAGAGACCCAGTACTTC	CASSLELVSETQYF
TRBD1	NA	TRBV4-3	TRBJ1-6	TGCGCCAGCAGCCCCCTCCGACAGGGGGCGAATTCACCCCTCCACTTT	CASSPLRQGANSPLHF
NA	few	TRBV7-2	TRBJ2-6	TGTGCCAGCAGCTTAGAGTTGACAGGTCACTCTGGGGCCAACGTCCTGACTTTC	CASSLELTGHSGANVLTF
NA	few	TRBV2	TRBJ1-5	TGTGCCAGCAGTCTCCAAGGAGGGAACGCAATTCAGCCCCAGCATTTT	CASSLQGGNAIQPQHF
NA	few	TRBV11-3	TRBJ2-7	TGTGCCAGCAGCTTATTTACTAGCCACGAGCAGTACTTC	CASSLFTSHEQYF
NA	NA	TRBV11-3	TRBJ2-2	TGTGCCAGCAGCTTAGAGGAAAAGCGGGCCAACACCGGGGAGCTGTTTTTT	CASSLEEKRANTGELFF
TRBD1	once	TRBV7-9	TRBJ2-1	TGTGCCAGCCGCCCCATAGGGGGCCGGGTGCCATACAATGAGCAGTTCTTC	CASRPIGGRVPYNEQFF
NA	once	TRBV7-3	TRBJ2-5	TGTGCCAGCAGCTTAGTGGGGGGAGCAGGCGGGGAGACCCAGTACTTC	CASSLVGGAGGETQYF
NA	NA	TRBV6-5	TRBJ1-2	TGTGCCAGCAGTTCCAGGAGGAAGGCTAACTATGGCTACACCTTC	CASSSRRKANYGYTF
TRBD1	NA	TRBV19	TRBJ2-6	TGTGCCAGTAGTCCCGACAGGGCTGGGGCCAACGGCCTGACTTTC	CASSPDRAGANGLTF
NA	NA	TRBV4-1	TRBJ2-5	TGCGCCAGCAGCTCAAGACGAGGGCGGGAAGAGACCCAGTACTTC	CASSSRRGREETQYF
TRBD1	NA	TRBV28	TRBJ2-7	TGTGCCAGCAGTTTCGGACAGGGCTACGAGCAGTACTTC	CASSFGQGYEQYF
NA	NA	TRBV4-3	TRBJ1-3	TGCGCCAGCAGCCAAGATGAACAGAGAAACACCATATATTTT	CASSQDEQRNTIYF
TRBD2	NA	TRBV6-5	TRBJ2-3	TGTGCCAGCAGTACTGGGACTAGCTCAGGGATGTCGCAGTATTTT	CASSTGTSSGMSQYF
TRBD2	NA	TRBV5-1	TRBJ2-3	TGCGCCAGCAGCTTCAGCGGGGCCTCAGATACGCAGTATTTT	CASSFSGASDTQYF
NA	NA	TRBV25-1	TRBJ2-5	TGTGCCAGCAGTGATAATTTTTACTACCAAGAGACCCAGTACTTC	CASSDNFYYQETQYF
TRBD1	NA	TRBV9	TRBJ1-4	TGTGCCAGCAGCGTAGAGGCAGGGGGCCATGAAAAACTGTTTTTT	CASSVEAGGHEKLFF
NA	NA	TRBV7-2	TRBJ2-3	TGTGCCAGCAGCTTGCAGGGGGGCGCCACAGATACGCAGTATTTT	CASSLQGGATDTQYF
TRBD2	NA	TRBV5-6	TRBJ2-3	TGTGCCAGCAACCCCCTTGGACTAGCGGGGAGCACAGATACGCAGTATTTT	CASNPLGLAGSTDTQYF
TRBD1	NA	TRBV7-2	TRBJ2-7	TGTGCCAGCAGCCTCACCAGGGGACAGGGTTCCTACGAGCAGTACTTC	CASSLTRGQGSYEQYF
NA	NA	TRBV28	TRBJ2-7	TGTGCCAGCAGTTTAAAGCCCGGACAACAAGTAGGCGAGCAGTACTTC	CASSLKPGQQVGEQYF